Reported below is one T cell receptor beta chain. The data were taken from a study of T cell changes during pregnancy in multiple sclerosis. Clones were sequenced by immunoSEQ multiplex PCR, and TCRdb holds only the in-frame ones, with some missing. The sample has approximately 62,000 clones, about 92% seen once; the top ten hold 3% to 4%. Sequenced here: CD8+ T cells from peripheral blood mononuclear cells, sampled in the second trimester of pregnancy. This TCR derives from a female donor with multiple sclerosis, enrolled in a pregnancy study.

The CDR3 spells CASSPPREETFTGELFF. As DNA, the CDR3 is TGTGCCAGCTCACCACCGCGAGAAGAGACATTCACCGGGGAGCTGTTTTTT. The chain has TRBV18 and TRBJ2-2; D gene ambiguous. The CDR3 runs to 17 residues. Trimming removed 0 bases at V and 4 bases at J, with 15 bases between. Germline CDR1 is KGHSH and CDR2 is LQKENI.